Sequencing of this T cell receptor (beta chain) was carried out in a study of T cell changes during pregnancy in multiple sclerosis. Sequencing was performed with immunoSEQ multiplex PCR; in TCRdb, only in-frame clones are kept and a portion is missing. The sample includes about 86,000 clones, less than 95% of them seen just once. Trimming cost V 4 bases and J 6 bases, with 12 bases left between them. Per the germline V gene, CDR1 is LNHDA and CDR2 is SQIVND (reference sequence). The CDR3 spans 13 residues. This receptor was obtained from a female donor in good health, enrolled as a control in a pregnancy study. The starting material was peripheral blood, obtained in the first trimester of pregnancy. The chain couples TRBV19 to TRBJ1-1; no clear D gene. DNA of the CDR3: TGTGCCAGTAGTACCGTCGACACGCCTGAAGCTTTCTTT. It yields the protein CASSTVDTPEAFF.